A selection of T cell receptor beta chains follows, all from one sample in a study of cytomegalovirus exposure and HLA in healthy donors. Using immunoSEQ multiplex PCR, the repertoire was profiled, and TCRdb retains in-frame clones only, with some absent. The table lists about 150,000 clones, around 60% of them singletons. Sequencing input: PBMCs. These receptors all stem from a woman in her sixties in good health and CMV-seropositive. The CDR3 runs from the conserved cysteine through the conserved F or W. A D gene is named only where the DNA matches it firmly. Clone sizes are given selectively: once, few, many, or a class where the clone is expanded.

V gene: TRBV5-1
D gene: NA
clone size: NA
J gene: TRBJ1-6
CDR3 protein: CASSLDWGGNSPLHF
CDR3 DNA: TGCGCCAGCAGCTTGGATTGGGGAGGTAATTCACCCCTCCACTTT

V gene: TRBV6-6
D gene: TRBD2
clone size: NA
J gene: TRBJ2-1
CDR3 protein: CASMAGDSYNEQFF
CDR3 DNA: TGTGCCAGCATGGCGGGGGACTCCTACAATGAGCAGTTCTTC

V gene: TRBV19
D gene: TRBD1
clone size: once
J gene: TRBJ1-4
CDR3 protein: CASNGQGGEKLFF
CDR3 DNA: TGTGCCAGTAATGGACAGGGGGGTGAAAAACTGTTTTTT

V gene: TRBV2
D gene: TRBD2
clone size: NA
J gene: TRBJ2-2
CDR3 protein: CASFASGSYIGELFF
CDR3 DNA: TGTGCCAGCTTTGCTAGCGGGAGTTATATCGGGGAGCTGTTTTTT

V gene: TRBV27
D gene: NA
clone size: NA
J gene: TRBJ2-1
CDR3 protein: CASSFTGSAYNEQFF
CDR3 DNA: TGTGCCAGCAGTTTCACCGGGAGTGCCTACAATGAGCAGTTCTTC

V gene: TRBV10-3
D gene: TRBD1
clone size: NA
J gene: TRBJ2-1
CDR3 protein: CAITPGGPYNEQFF
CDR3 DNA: TGTGCCATCACCCCAGGGGGTCCATACAATGAGCAGTTCTTC

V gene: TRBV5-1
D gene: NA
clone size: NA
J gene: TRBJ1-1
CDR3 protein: CASKAGPSEYTEAFF
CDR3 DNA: TGCGCCAGCAAAGCAGGGCCCTCAGAGTACACTGAAGCTTTCTTT

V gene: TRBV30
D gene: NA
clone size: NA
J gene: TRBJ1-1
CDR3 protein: CAWRVDTEAFF
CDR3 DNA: TGTGCCTGGCGGGTGGACACTGAAGCTTTCTTT

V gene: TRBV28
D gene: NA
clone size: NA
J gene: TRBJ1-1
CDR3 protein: CASSFMNLRTEAFF
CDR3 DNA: TGTGCCAGCAGTTTTATGAATCTGAGAACTGAAGCTTTCTTT

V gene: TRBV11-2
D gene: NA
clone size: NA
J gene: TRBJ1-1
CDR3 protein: CASSLGRGGKIMNTEAFF
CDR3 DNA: TGTGCCAGCAGCTTAGGTCGGGGAGGGAAGATAATGAACACTGAAGCTTTCTTT

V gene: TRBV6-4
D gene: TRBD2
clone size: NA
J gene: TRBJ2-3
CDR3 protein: CASSLAGGPTDTQYF
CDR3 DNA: TGTGCCAGCAGTCTAGCGGGAGGGCCTACAGATACGCAGTATTTT

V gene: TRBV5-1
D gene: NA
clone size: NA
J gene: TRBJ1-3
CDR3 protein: CASSLPPDGGTGNTIYF
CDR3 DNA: TGCGCCAGCAGCTTGCCCCCTGATGGGGGGACTGGAAACACCATATATTTT

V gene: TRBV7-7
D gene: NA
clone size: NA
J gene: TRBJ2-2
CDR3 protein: CASSPVTGTGELFF
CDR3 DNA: TGTGCTAGCAGCCCGGTGACAGGCACCGGGGAGCTGTTTTTT

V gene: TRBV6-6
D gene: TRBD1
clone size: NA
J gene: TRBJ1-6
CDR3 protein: CASSSRQGQNSPLHF
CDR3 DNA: TGTGCCAGCAGTTCACGACAGGGTCAAAATTCACCCCTCCACTTT

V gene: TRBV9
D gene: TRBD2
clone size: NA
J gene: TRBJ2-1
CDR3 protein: CASSPRAGGLYNEQFF
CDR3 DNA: TGTGCCAGCAGCCCCCGGGCGGGAGGGCTTTACAATGAGCAGTTCTTC

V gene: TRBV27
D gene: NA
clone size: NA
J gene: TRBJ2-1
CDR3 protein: CAKPPAEGPLSEQFF
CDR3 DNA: TGTGCCAAACCTCCGGCGGAGGGGCCCTTAAGTGAGCAGTTCTTC

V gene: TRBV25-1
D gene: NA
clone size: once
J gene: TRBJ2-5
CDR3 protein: CASSEFTGYQETQYF
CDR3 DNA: TGTGCCAGCAGTGAATTTACAGGGTACCAAGAGACCCAGTACTTC

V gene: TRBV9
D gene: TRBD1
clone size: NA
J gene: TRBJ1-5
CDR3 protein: CASSAGTGDQPQHF
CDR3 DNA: TGTGCCAGCAGCGCCGGGACAGGGGATCAGCCCCAGCATTTT

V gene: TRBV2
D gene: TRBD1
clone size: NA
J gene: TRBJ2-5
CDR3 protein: CASSDNRGETQYF
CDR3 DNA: TGTGCCAGCAGTGACAACAGGGGAGAGACCCAGTACTTC

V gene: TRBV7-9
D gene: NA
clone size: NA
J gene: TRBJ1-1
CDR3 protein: CASTKTGPNTEAFF
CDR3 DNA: TGTGCCAGCACCAAAACAGGGCCTAACACTGAAGCTTTCTTT

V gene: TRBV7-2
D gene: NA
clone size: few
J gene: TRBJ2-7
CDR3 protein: CASSLTGNEQYF
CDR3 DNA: TGTGCCAGCAGCCTTACAGGGAACGAGCAGTACTTC

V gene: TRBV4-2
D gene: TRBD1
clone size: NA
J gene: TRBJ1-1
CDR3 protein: CASSQADRGANTEAFF
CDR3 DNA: TGTGCCAGCAGCCAAGCGGACAGGGGGGCAAACACTGAAGCTTTCTTT

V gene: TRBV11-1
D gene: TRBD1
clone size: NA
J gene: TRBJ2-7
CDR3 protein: CASSYRDRYEQYF
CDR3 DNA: TGTGCCAGCAGCTATCGGGACAGATACGAGCAGTACTTC

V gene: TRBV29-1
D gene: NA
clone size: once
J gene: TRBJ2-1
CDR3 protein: CSVGGTLQFF
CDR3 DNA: TGCAGCGTTGGGGGGACACTGCAGTTCTTC

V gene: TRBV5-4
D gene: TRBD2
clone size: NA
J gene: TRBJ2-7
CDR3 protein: CASSLGTSGTPYF
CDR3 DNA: TGTGCCAGCAGCTTGGGGACTAGCGGGACCCCGTACTTC

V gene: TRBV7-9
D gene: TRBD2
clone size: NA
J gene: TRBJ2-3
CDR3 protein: CASSLGLAEDTQYF
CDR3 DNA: TGTGCCAGCAGCTTAGGACTAGCTGAAGATACGCAGTATTTT

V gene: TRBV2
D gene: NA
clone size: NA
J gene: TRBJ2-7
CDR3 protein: CASSYRDEQYF
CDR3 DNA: TGTGCCAGCAGTTACAGGGACGAGCAGTACTTC

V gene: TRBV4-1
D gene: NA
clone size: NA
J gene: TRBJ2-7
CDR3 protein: CASSQDTGMAYEQYF
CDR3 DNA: TGCGCCAGCAGCCAAGATACAGGGATGGCCTACGAGCAGTACTTC

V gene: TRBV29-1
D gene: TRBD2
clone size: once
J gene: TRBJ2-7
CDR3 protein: CSVRRRGTGKGSYEQYF
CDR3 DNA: TGCAGCGTCCGACGGCGGGGGACGGGGAAAGGGAGCTACGAGCAGTACTTC

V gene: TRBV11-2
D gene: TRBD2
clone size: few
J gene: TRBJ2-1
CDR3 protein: CASSSSTSGSGEQFF
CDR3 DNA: TGTGCCAGCAGCTCGTCGACTAGCGGGAGCGGTGAGCAGTTCTTC

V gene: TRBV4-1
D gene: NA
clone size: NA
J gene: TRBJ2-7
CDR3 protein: CASSQVTGSYEQYF
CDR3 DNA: TGCGCCAGCAGCCAAGTGACGGGCTCCTACGAGCAGTACTTC

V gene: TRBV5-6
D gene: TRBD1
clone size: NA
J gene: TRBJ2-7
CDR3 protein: CASSSPRDRGYEQYF
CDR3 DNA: TGTGCCAGCAGCTCTCCCCGGGACAGGGGCTACGAGCAGTACTTC

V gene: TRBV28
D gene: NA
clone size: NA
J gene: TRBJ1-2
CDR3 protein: CATQYLGYTF
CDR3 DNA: TGTGCCACTCAGTACCTTGGCTACACCTTC

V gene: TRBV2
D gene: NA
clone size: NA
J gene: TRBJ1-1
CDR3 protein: CASSRQGNTEAFF
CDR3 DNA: TGTGCCAGCAGTCGGCAGGGGAACACTGAAGCTTTCTTT

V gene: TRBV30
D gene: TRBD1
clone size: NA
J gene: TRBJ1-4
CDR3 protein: CAWSKRGTGEYEKLFF
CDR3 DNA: TGTGCCTGGAGTAAAAGAGGGACAGGGGAATATGAAAAACTGTTTTTT

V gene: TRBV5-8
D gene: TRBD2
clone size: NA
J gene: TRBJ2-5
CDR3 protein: CASSGGRARETQYF
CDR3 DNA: TGTGCCAGCAGCGGCGGGAGGGCTCGAGAGACCCAGTACTTC

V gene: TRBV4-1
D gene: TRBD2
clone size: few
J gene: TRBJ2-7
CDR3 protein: CASSPTSGKGFAEQYF
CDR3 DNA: TGCGCCAGCAGCCCGACTAGCGGGAAGGGGTTCGCCGAGCAGTACTTC

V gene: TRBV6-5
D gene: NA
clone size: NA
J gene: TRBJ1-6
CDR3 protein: CASTTGSGNSPLHF
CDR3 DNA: TGTGCCAGCACCACTGGGAGTGGGAATTCACCCCTCCACTTT

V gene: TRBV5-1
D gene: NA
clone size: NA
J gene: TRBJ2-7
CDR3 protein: CASSPGVGRQLAEQYF
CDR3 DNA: TGCGCCAGCAGCCCAGGGGTTGGTCGGCAGCTCGCCGAGCAGTACTTC

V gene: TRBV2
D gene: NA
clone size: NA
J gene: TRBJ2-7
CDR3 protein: CASSTGGGTYEQYF
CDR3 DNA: TGTGCCAGCAGCACCGGGGGAGGAACCTACGAGCAGTACTTC

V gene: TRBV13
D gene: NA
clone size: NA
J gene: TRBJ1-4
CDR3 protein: CASSLSVDRPNEKLFF
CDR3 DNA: TGTGCCAGCAGCTTATCGGTCGACAGACCTAATGAAAAACTGTTTTTT

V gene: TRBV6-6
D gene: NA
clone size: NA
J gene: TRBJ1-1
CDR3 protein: CASSYSVEATEAFF
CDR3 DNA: TGTGCCAGCAGTTACTCGGTGGAGGCCACTGAAGCTTTCTTT

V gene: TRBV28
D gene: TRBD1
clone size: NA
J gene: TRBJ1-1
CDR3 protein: CASSIRTGGRTEAFF
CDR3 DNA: TGTGCCAGCAGTATCAGGACAGGGGGACGCACTGAAGCTTTCTTT

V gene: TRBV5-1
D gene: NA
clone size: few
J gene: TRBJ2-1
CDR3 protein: CASRDTRGVNEQFF
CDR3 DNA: TGCGCCAGCAGGGACACGCGGGGAGTCAATGAGCAGTTCTTC

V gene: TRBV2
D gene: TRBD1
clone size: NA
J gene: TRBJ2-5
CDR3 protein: CASSDRGTGEETQYF
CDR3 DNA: TGTGCCAGCAGTGATAGGGGGACAGGGGAAGAGACCCAGTACTTC

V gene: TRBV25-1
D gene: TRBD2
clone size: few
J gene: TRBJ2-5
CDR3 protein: CASSEYMGLAGQETQYF
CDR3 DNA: TGTGCCAGCAGTGAATATATGGGACTAGCGGGACAAGAGACCCAGTACTTC

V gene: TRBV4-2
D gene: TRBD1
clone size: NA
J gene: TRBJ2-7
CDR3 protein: CASSQDWTGRNYEQYF
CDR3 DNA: TGTGCCAGCAGCCAAGATTGGACAGGGCGAAACTACGAGCAGTACTTC

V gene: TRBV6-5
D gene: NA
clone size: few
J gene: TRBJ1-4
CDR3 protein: CASSSGMGGNEKLFF
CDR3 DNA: TGTGCCAGCAGTTCCGGAATGGGGGGTAATGAAAAACTGTTTTTT